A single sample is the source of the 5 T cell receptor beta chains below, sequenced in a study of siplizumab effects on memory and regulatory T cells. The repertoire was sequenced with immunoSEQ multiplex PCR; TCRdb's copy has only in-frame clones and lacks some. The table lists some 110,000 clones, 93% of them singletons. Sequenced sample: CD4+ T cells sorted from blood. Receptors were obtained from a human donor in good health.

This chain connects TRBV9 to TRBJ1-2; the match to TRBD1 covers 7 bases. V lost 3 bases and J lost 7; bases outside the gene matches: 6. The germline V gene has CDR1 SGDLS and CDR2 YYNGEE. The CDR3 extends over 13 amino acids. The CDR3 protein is CASSETPGGGYTF. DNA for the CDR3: TGTGCCAGCAGCGAAACCCCAGGGGGTGGCTACACCTTC. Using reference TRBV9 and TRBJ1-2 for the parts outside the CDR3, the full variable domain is DSGVTQTPKHLITATGQRVTLRCSPRSGDLSVYWYQQSLDQGLQFLIQYYNGEERAKGNILERFSAQQFPDLHSELNLSSLELGDSALYFCASSETPGGGYTFGSGTRLTVV.

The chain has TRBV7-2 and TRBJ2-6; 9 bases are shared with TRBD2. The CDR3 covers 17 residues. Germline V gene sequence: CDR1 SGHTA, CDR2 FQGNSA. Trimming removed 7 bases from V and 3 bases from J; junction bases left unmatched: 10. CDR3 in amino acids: CASNGRAGGVGANVLTF. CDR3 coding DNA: TGTGCCAGCAATGGGAGAGCGGGGGGCGTTGGGGCCAACGTCCTGACTTTC.

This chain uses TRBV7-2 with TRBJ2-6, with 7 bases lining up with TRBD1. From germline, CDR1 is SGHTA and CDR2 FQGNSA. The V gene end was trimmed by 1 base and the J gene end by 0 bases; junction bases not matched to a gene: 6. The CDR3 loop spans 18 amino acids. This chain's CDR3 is CASSLVGTVGSGANVLTF. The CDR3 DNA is TGTGCCAGCAGCTTAGTGGGGACAGTTGGCTCTGGGGCCAACGTCCTGACTTTC.

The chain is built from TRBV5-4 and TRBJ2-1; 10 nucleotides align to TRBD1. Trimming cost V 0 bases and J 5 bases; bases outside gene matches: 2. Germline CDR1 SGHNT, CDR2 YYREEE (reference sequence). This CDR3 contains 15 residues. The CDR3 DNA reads TGTGCCAGCAGCTTGGGGGGACAGGGGAACAATGAGCAGTTCTTC. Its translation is CASSLGGQGNNEQFF.

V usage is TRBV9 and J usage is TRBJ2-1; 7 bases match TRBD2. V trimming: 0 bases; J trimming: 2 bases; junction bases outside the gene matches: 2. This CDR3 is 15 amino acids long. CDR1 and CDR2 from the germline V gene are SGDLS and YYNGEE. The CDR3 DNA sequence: TGTGCCAGCAGCGTAGGGACTAGGACCTACAATGAGCAGTTCTTC. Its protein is CASSVGTRTYNEQFF.